The T cell receptor beta chain described here comes from a study of cytomegalovirus exposure and HLA in healthy donors. In the study overall: According to later analysis, the same platform produced the roughly 120 validation and around 730 first-cohort repertoires.

Findings and limits, study-wide: A list of roughly 180 TCR beta chains associated with cytomegalovirus was given.

In the case of this clone: Antigen: not known.

The table came from immunoSEQ multiplex PCR; TCRdb's copy has only in-frame clones and leaves some out. This sample has about 150,000 clones, with roughly 86% found just once. This CDR3 region has 15 residues. Germline CDR1 is SQVTM and CDR2 is ANQGSEA. The germline V and J ends were trimmed by 4 bases and 0 bases, with 15 bases remaining between them. These donors were members of the roughly 110-subject validation cohort, a group separate from the approximately 640-subject first cohort. The clonotype comes from a human donor in good health. The chain combines TRBV29-1 with TRBJ1-2; unclear D gene. The sequenced sample was PBMCs. The CDR3 region is CSVGEGRGTNYGYTF. In nucleotides, the CDR3 is TGCAGCGTTGGTGAAGGGCGCGGGACTAACTATGGCTACACCTTC.